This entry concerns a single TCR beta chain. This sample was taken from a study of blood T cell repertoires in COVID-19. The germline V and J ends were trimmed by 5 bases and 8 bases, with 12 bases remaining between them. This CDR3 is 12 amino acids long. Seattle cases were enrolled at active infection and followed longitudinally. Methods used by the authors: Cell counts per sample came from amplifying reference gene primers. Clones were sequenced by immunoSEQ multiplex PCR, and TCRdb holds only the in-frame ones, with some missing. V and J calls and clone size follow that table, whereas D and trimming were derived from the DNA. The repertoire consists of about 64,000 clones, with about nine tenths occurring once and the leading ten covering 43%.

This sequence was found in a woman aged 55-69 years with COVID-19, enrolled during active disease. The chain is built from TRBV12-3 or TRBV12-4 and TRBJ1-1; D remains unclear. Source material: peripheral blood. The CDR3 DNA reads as TGTGCCAGCAGTACGAACCCACAGGAAGCTTTCTTT. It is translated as CASSTNPQEAFF.